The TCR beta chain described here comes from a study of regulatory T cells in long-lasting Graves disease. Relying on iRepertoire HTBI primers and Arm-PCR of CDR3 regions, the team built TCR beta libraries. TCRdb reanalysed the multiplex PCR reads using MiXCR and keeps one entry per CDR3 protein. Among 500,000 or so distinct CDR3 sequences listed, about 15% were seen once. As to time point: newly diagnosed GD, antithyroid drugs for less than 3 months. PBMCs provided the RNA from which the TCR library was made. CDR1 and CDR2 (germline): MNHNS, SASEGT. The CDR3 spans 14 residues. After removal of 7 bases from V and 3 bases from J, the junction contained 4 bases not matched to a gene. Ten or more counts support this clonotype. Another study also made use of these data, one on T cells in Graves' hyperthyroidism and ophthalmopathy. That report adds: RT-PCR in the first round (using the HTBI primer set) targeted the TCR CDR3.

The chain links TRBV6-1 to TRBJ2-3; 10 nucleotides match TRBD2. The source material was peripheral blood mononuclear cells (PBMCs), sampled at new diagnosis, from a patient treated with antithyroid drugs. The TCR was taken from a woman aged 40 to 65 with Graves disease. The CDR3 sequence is CASMSGGGTDTQYF. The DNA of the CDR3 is TGTGCCAGCATGAGCGGGGGGGGGACAGATACGCAGTATTTT.